Below are 17 T cell receptor beta chains sequenced from a single sample in a study of T cell changes during pregnancy in multiple sclerosis. Assay used: immunoSEQ multiplex PCR; TCRdb lists only in-frame clones, some missing. The profile shows 100,000 or so clones, approximately 93% of them singletons. The specimen was peripheral blood, collected after pregnancy. All receptors come from a female donor with multiple sclerosis, enrolled in a pregnancy study.

This chain connects TRBV19 to TRBJ1-3; weak D call: TRBD1 (6 bases). The length of the CDR3 is 16 residues. With 4 bases removed from V and 4 bases from J, the gap between germline ends came to 17 bases. Germline V CDR1 and CDR2: LNHDA, SQIVND (reference sequence). The CDR3 loop reads CASSTGRTGIGNTIYF. CDR3 sequence (DNA): TGTGCCAGTAGTACCGGCCGTACAGGGATCGGAAACACCATATATTTT.

V is TRBV15 and J is TRBJ2-7, with no clear D. The V end was cut by 5 bases, the J end by 6 bases, with 14 bases between. The germline V gene has CDR1 LNHNV and CDR2 YYDKDF (reference sequence). The CDR3 runs 13 residues. The CDR3 spells CATSASRTLEQYF. Written as DNA, the CDR3 is TGTGCCACCAGCGCGTCTAGAACTCTCGAGCAGTACTTC.

This clone turned up a few times. The rearrangement joins TRBV30 to TRBJ2-2; 7 bases line up with TRBD1. This CDR3 has 17 residues. CDR1 and CDR2 from the germline V gene are GTSNPN and SVGIG (reference sequence). The V gene end was trimmed by 4 bases and the J gene end by 8 bases; junction bases not matched to a gene: 19. CDR3 nucleotide sequence: TGTGCCTGGAACCCCGGGACAGTCACCGGGGCAGCAGGGGAGCTGTTTTTT. Residues: CAWNPGTVTGAAGELFF.

The V and J genes are TRBV11-1 and TRBJ1-4, with TRBD1 matching over 8 bases. The CDR3 runs to 15 residues. Germline CDR1 and CDR2: SGHAT and FQDESV (reference sequence). V lost 5 bases, J lost 14 bases, and 16 bases stayed unmatched. As DNA, the CDR3 is TGTGCCAGCAGCGCGCGGACAGGGAGAATGAAAAGGCTGTTTTTT. Amino acid sequence: CASSARTGRMKRLFF.

The V call is TRBV18, the J call TRBJ1-4; D gene uncertain. Between the trimmed V and J ends, which lost 1 base and 6 bases, there was a span of 12 bases. Germline-derived CDR1 and CDR2 are KGHSH and LQKENI. The CDR3 loop spans 15 amino acids. Written as DNA, the CDR3 is TGTGCCAGCTCACCACTCGGGGATGGAGATGAAAAACTGTTTTTT. The encoded protein is CASSPLGDGDEKLFF.

V usage is TRBV9 and J usage is TRBJ2-5; TRBD2 might be the D (6 bases). V gave up 4 bases and J gave up 2 bases, with 12 bases separating them. The CDR3 spans 14 residues. The germline V gene encodes CDR1 SGDLS and CDR2 YYNGEE. This CDR3 reads CASSIGTSQETQYF. CDR3 nucleotide sequence: TGTGCCAGCAGCATCGGGACTTCTCAAGAGACCCAGTACTTC.

The J gene is TRBJ1-1, the V gene TRBV6-1; possibly TRBD1 for D (5 bases). From germline, CDR1 is MNHNS and CDR2 SASEGT. The CDR3 extends over 13 amino acids. The germline V and J ends were trimmed by 1 base and 4 bases, with 7 bases remaining between them. The DNA of the CDR3 is TGTGCCAGCAGTGAAGTCGGGGGCACTGAAGCTTTCTTT. Its protein product is CASSEVGGTEAFF.

The chain recombines TRBV6-6 with TRBJ2-3; maybe TRBD2 (6 bases). CDR1 is MNHNY and CDR2 is SVGAGI in the germline V gene (reference sequence). Trimming removed 7 bases from V and 3 bases from J, with 14 bases in between. The length of the CDR3 is 14 residues. Here the CDR3 DNA reads TGTGCCAGCACGGGCGGGGTCGGTACAGATACGCAGTATTTT. The encoded protein is CASTGGVGTDTQYF.

The chain links TRBV5-5 to TRBJ2-7; TRBD1 matches 9 bases. CDR3 length: 15 amino acids. Germline V gene data show CDR1 as SGHKS and CDR2 as YYEKEE (reference sequence). Germline trimming cut 4 bases from V and 4 bases from J; bases unmatched to any gene: 9. The CDR3 sequence: CASSGAGQGKYEQYF. The CDR3, as DNA: TGTGCCAGCAGCGGGGCGGGACAGGGTAAATACGAGCAGTACTTC.

This clone was counted only a few times. The rearrangement uses TRBV30 and TRBJ1-1; D is perhaps TRBD1 (6 bases). This CDR3 contains 16 residues. Trimming stripped 0 bases from V and 0 bases from J, with 14 bases between. Germline CDR1 GTSNPN, CDR2 SVGIG (reference sequence). The CDR3 region is CAWSVGQGTMNTEAFF. Written as DNA, the CDR3 is TGTGCCTGGAGTGTGGGGCAGGGGACAATGAACACTGAAGCTTTCTTT.

The rearrangement joins TRBV5-1 to TRBJ2-7; TRBD2 is a possible D gene (6 bases). This CDR3 contains 12 residues. V was cut by 6 bases and J by 4 bases, with 11 bases left in between. The germline V gene encodes CDR1 SGHRS and CDR2 YFSETQ. This CDR3 is CASTGLNYEQYF. CDR3 bases: TGCGCCAGCACGGGACTTAATTACGAGCAGTACTTC.

This clone has just one count. This sequence joins TRBV5-6 and TRBJ2-3; D is possibly TRBD2 (6 bases). The V gene's germline CDR1 is SGHDT and CDR2 YYEEEE. The V and J ends lost 5 bases and 1 base respectively, with 11 bases between them. This CDR3 is 14 amino acids long. The CDR3 coding sequence is TGTGCCAGCAGGAGCCGGAGGGGCACAGATACGCAGTATTTT. This codes for CASRSRRGTDTQYF.

The V call is TRBV5-8, the J call TRBJ2-1, with 16 bases fitting TRBD2. Germline CDR1 reads SGHTS; CDR2 reads YDEGEE. The CDR3 runs to 15 residues. V lost 3 bases, J lost 7 bases, and 1 base stayed unmatched. The CDR3 here is CASSWGLAGGNEQFF. The CDR3 DNA is TGTGCCAGCAGCTGGGGACTAGCGGGGGGGAATGAGCAGTTCTTC. The complete variable domain, with remaining parts taken from reference TRBV5-8 and TRBJ2-1, reads EAGVTQSPTHLIKTRGQQATLRCSPISGHTSVYWYQQALGLGLQFLLWYDEGEERNRGNFPPRFSGRQFPNYSSELNVNALELEDSALYLCASSWGLAGGNEQFFGPGTRLTVL.

The chain is built from TRBV25-1 and TRBJ2-7; D not resolved. CDR3 size: 12 residues. The germline V and J ends were trimmed by 4 bases and 2 bases, with 6 bases remaining between them. Germline-derived CDR1 and CDR2 are MGHDK and SYGVNS. The CDR3 DNA sequence: TGTGCCAGCAGTGTCACTACCTACGAGCAGTACTTC. The encoded protein is CASSVTTYEQYF.

The rearrangement joins TRBV18 to TRBJ1-1; D remains ambiguous. Germline values: CDR1 KGHSH, CDR2 LQKENI. This CDR3 has 14 residues. The germline V and J ends were trimmed by 2 bases and 7 bases, with 14 bases remaining between them. This chain's CDR3 is CASSPGFEGNEAFF. The CDR3 DNA sequence: TGTGCCAGCTCACCAGGGTTTGAGGGAAATGAAGCTTTCTTT.

V gene TRBV7-9 combines with J gene TRBJ2-5; D unclear. The CDR3 has 12 amino acids. The V and J ends lost 5 bases and 8 bases respectively, with 12 bases between them. The germline gives CDR1 SEHNR, CDR2 FQNEAQ (reference sequence). The CDR3 DNA reads as TGTGCCAGCAGCGTAGAAGACTTTACCCAGTACTTC. Residues: CASSVEDFTQYF.

Only one count was recorded for this clone. This chain links TRBV19 with TRBJ1-5, with TRBD1 as a possible D gene (5 bases). This CDR3 region has 16 residues. Deletions cut 6 bases from V and 1 base from J, with 16 bases between. Per germline, CDR1 LNHDA and CDR2 SQIVND (reference sequence). For the CDR3, the DNA is TGTGCCAGTAGGATCAACCCCGCAGGGAGCAATCAGCCCCAGCATTTT. Encoded protein: CASRINPAGSNQPQHF.